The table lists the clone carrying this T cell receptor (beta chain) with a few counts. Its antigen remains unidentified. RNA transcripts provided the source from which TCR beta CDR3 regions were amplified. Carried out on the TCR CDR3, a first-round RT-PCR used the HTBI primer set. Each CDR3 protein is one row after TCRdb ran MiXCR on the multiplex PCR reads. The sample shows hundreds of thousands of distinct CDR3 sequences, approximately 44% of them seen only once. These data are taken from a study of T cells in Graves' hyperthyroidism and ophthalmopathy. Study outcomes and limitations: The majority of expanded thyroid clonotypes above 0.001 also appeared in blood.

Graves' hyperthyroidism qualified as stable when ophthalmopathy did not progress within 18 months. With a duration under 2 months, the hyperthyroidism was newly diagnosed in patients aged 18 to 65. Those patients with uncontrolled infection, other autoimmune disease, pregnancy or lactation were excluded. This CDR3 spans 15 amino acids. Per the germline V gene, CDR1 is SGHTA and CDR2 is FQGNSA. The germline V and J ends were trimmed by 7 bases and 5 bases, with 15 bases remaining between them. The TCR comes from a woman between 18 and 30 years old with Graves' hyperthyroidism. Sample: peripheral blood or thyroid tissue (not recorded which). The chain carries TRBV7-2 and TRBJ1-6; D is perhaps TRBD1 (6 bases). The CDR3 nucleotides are TGTGCCAGCACCCAATCGGGACATCATAATTCACCCCTCCACTTT. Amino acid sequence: CASTQSGHHNSPLHF.